This passage covers 11 T cell receptor beta chains from one sample sequenced in a study of cytomegalovirus exposure and HLA in healthy donors. 60 Vbeta and 13 Jbeta primers were used in PCR. The data were produced by immunoSEQ multiplex PCR, yet TCRdb's version contains in-frame clones alone and is incomplete. This sample has 250,000 or so clones, with over 70% found just once. Sequencing input: PBMCs. These receptors all come from a woman in her sixties in good health and CMV-seropositive.

The genes are TRBV25-1 and TRBJ2-5; 10 bases are a match to TRBD1. V lost 4 bases to trimming and J lost 5 bases; unmatched junction nucleotides: 7. This CDR3 has 15 amino acids. Germline lookup yields CDR1 MGHDK and CDR2 SYGVNS. This CDR3 is CASSVGQGRVETQYF. The CDR3 DNA is TGTGCCAGCAGTGTGGGACAGGGGAGGGTGGAGACCCAGTACTTC.

This clone showed up just once. The chain combines TRBV7-9 with TRBJ2-3; 7 bases agree with TRBD1. From germline, CDR1 is SEHNR and CDR2 FQNEAQ (reference sequence). V was clipped by 5 bases and J by 2 bases; unmatched bases: 7. The CDR3 length is 15 residues. The CDR3: CASSQRDRDTDTQYF. In DNA, the CDR3 is TGTGCCAGCAGCCAACGGGACAGAGACACAGATACGCAGTATTTT.

CDR3 sequence reads: CASSSGLHRNEQFF. The CDR3 DNA is TGTGCCAGCAGCTCGGGACTCCACCGAAATGAGCAGTTCTTC. This chain uses TRBV7-8 with TRBJ2-1; D possibly corresponds to TRBD2 (6 bases). CDR1 is SGHVS, CDR2 FQNEAQ, per germline. CDR3 size: 14 residues. V was shortened by 4 bases and J by 7 bases, with 14 bases between the two germline ends.

This clone was recorded a few times. The CDR3 reads CASSHRQSSYEQYF. CDR3 DNA: TGTGCCAGCTCACACCGACAAAGCTCCTACGAGCAGTACTTC. The chain carries TRBV18 and TRBJ2-7; D is uncertain. V lost 4 bases and J 0 bases, leaving 10 bases between the germline ends. Looked up from germline, CDR1 is KGHSH and CDR2 is LQKENI. The CDR3 sequence is 14 residues long.

The DNA of the CDR3 is TGTGCCAGCAGTGGTGGGGGTTGGGGGGAAGGGGCTGAAGCTTTCTTT. Translation gives CASSGGGWGEGAEAFF. The chain carries TRBV6-1 and TRBJ1-1, with D perhaps TRBD1 (5 bases). The germline V and J ends were trimmed by 4 bases and 6 bases, with 21 bases remaining between them. The CDR3 is 16 amino acids. Germline-derived CDR1 and CDR2 are MNHNS and SASEGT.

The chain joins TRBV2 to TRBJ1-5, with 7 bases aligning to TRBD1. Unmatched junction bases numbered 8, after V lost 6 bases and J lost 6 bases. CDR3 length: 14 residues. Germline loops: CDR1 SNHLY, CDR2 FYNNEI. Here the CDR3 reads CASRIDRDSQPQHF. CDR3 sequence (DNA): TGTGCCAGCAGAATTGACAGGGACAGTCAGCCCCAGCATTTT.

This chain uses TRBV10-3 with TRBJ2-1, with D perhaps matching TRBD2 (6 bases). The germline CDR1 and CDR2 sequences are ENHRY and SYGVKD. There are 13 residues in the CDR3. Trimming shortened V by 2 bases and J by 8 bases, and 10 bases separated the two germline ends. This CDR3 reads CAISEASADEQFF. DNA for the CDR3: TGTGCCATCAGTGAGGCTAGCGCCGATGAGCAGTTCTTC.

In this sample, this clone turned up once. V usage is TRBV9 and J usage is TRBJ2-1; 9 bases agree with TRBD2. Unmatched junction bases numbered 4, after V lost 3 bases and J lost 9 bases. The germline CDR1 and CDR2 sequences are SGDLS and YYNGEE. CDR3 size: 13 residues. The CDR3 reads CASSGTSASEQFF. The CDR3 nucleotides are TGTGCCAGCAGCGGGACTAGCGCTAGTGAGCAGTTCTTC.

In the case of this clone: The junction and the germline gene differ at one end; a read error may be behind it. V is TRBV14 and J is TRBJ2-7; 7 bases agree with TRBD1. Germline V CDR1 and CDR2: SGHDN, FVKESK. This CDR3 has 13 amino acids. CDR3 amino acids: CASSLRSGGVRHF. CDR3 DNA sequence: TGTGCCAGCAGCCTCCGATCAGGGGGAGTGCGCCACTTC.

The chain carries TRBV29-1 and TRBJ1-2; possibly TRBD1 for D (5 bases). Germline CDR1 and CDR2: SQVTM and ANQGSEA. Trimming pared 3 bases from V and 2 bases from J, leaving 10 bases between. The CDR3 covers 13 residues. CDR3 sequence: CSVETANNYGYTF. The DNA of the CDR3 is TGCAGCGTTGAGACAGCCAACAACTATGGCTACACCTTC.

This clone was seen only a few times. This rearrangement joins TRBV28 to TRBJ2-4; a weak D match, TRBD1 (6 bases). There are 15 residues in the CDR3. Trimming removed 5 bases at V and 9 bases at J, with 20 bases between. CDR1 is MDHEN, CDR2 SYDVKM, per germline. The CDR3 region is CASSPRTGTLSIQYF. The CDR3, as DNA: TGTGCCAGCAGTCCGCGGACCGGGACATTGAGCATTCAGTACTTC.